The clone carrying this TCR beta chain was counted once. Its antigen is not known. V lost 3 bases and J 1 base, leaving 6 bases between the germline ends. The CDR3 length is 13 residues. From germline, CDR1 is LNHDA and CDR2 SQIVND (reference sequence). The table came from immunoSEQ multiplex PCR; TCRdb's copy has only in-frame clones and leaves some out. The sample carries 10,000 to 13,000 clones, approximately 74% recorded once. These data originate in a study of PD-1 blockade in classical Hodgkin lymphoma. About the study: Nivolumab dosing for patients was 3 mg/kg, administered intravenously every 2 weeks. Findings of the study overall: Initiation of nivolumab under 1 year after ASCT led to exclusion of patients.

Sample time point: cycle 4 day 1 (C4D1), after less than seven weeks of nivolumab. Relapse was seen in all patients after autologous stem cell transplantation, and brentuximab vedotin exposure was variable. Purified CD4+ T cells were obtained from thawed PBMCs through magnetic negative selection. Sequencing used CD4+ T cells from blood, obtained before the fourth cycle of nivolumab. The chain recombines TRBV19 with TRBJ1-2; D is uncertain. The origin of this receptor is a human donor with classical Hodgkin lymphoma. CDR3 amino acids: CASSIKINYGYTF. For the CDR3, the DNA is TGTGCCAGTAGTATTAAGATTAACTATGGCTACACCTTC.